This T cell receptor (beta chain) was identified in a study of blood T cell repertoires in COVID-19. Turning to the study itself: Researchers got acute and convalescent COVID-19 samples from the United States, Italy and Spain. From T cells, B-cell-depleted T cells, or PBMCs came the material, which was cDNA or gDNA.

Original processing notes: Estimation of nucleated cell counts relied on the amplification of reference gene primers. TCRdb's copy holds only in-frame clones and misses some; the assay was immunoSEQ multiplex PCR. For V, J and clone size, that table is used; D and trimming come from the DNA. Of tens of thousands of clones listed, 85% to 90% are singletons. CDR1 and CDR2 (germline): SGHRS, YFSETQ. The ends lost 4 bases at V and 5 bases at J; junction bases unmatched: 12. This CDR3 spans 17 amino acids. The receptor was isolated from a man aged 50 or older with active COVID-19. Material for sequencing was peripheral blood. The chain is built from TRBV5-1 and TRBJ2-2; 9 bases line up with TRBD1. In nucleotides, the CDR3 is TGCGCCAGCAGCCCCAACACCGACAGGGGGTCTACCGGGGAGCTGTTTTTT. This translates into CASSPNTDRGSTGELFF.